These T cell receptor beta chains were read from a single sample in a study of blood T cell repertoires in COVID-19. Method: immunoSEQ multiplex PCR; TCRdb's copy keeps in-frame clones and lacks some. The data show about 38,000 clones, over 70% seen once. Sequenced sample: peripheral blood. These receptors were collected from a man aged 50-59 years with active or convalescent COVID-19. Both conserved end residues are part of each CDR3. Each record gives: D gene, V gene, J gene, clone size, CDR3 DNA, CDR3 protein. D genes are given only for firm matches. Clone size, where shown, is once, few, many, or a class for clones that have expanded.

d_call: -; v_call: TRBV28; j_call: TRBJ1-2; clone_size: -; cdr3_nt: TGTGCCAGCAGTTTAGCGCCTGACTTCTATGGCTACACCTTC; cdr3_aa: CASSLAPDFYGYTF
d_call: TRBD1; v_call: TRBV6-6; j_call: TRBJ1-2; clone_size: -; cdr3_nt: TGTGCCAGCAGTGACTGGGACAGGGGGAACTATGGCTACACCTTC; cdr3_aa: CASSDWDRGNYGYTF
d_call: TRBD2; v_call: TRBV9; j_call: TRBJ2-1; clone_size: once; cdr3_nt: TGTGCCAGCAGCGCAAATTGGGGGGGTAATGAGCAGTTCTTC; cdr3_aa: CASSANWGGNEQFF
d_call: -; v_call: TRBV5-5; j_call: TRBJ1-6; clone_size: -; cdr3_nt: TGTGCCAGCAGCTCCATCCAGGATTCACCCCTCCACTTT; cdr3_aa: CASSSIQDSPLHF
d_call: -; v_call: TRBV5-1; j_call: TRBJ1-5; clone_size: few; cdr3_nt: TGCGCCAGCAGCCTGGACAGCTATAGCAATCAGCCCCAGCATTTT; cdr3_aa: CASSLDSYSNQPQHF
d_call: -; v_call: TRBV3-1/TRBV3-2; j_call: TRBJ2-7; clone_size: -; cdr3_nt: TGTGCCAGCAGCCAAGATCCCCGGGACGAGCAGTACTTC; cdr3_aa: CASSQDPRDEQYF
d_call: -; v_call: TRBV19; j_call: TRBJ1-2; clone_size: -; cdr3_nt: TGTGCCAGTATGGGAGGGCACGGCGTTGGCTACACCTTC; cdr3_aa: CASMGGHGVGYTF
d_call: TRBD1; v_call: TRBV10-3; j_call: TRBJ1-2; clone_size: -; cdr3_nt: TGTGCCATCACCCAGGACAGGGAGAATGGCTACACCTTC; cdr3_aa: CAITQDRENGYTF
d_call: TRBD2; v_call: TRBV11-1; j_call: TRBJ2-5; clone_size: few; cdr3_nt: TGTGCCAGCAGCAGACTAGCGGGAGTAGGGGAGACCCAGTACTTC; cdr3_aa: CASSRLAGVGETQYF
d_call: TRBD2; v_call: TRBV2; j_call: TRBJ2-1; clone_size: once; cdr3_nt: TGTGCCAGCAGTGAACGGGAGGTTTTCTACAATGAGCAGTTCTTC; cdr3_aa: CASSEREVFYNEQFF
d_call: -; v_call: TRBV30; j_call: TRBJ1-3; clone_size: -; cdr3_nt: TGTGCCTGGAGTGTCTTGGATGGAGTCGCCTCTGGAAACACCATATATTTT; cdr3_aa: CAWSVLDGVASGNTIYF
d_call: -; v_call: TRBV28; j_call: TRBJ1-5; clone_size: -; cdr3_nt: TGTGCCAGCAGTTTAATCACAGCTACCAATCAGCCCCAGCATTTT; cdr3_aa: CASSLITATNQPQHF
d_call: TRBD1; v_call: TRBV3-1/TRBV3-2; j_call: TRBJ2-3; clone_size: once; cdr3_nt: TGTGCCAGCAGCCTGACAGGGGCAGATACGCAGTATTTT; cdr3_aa: CASSLTGADTQYF
d_call: -; v_call: TRBV5-8; j_call: TRBJ1-6; clone_size: -; cdr3_nt: TGTGCCAGCAGCCGAACAATGGGCCGGGGGAGCTCCTATAATTCACCCCTCCACTTT; cdr3_aa: CASSRTMGRGSSYNSPLHF
d_call: -; v_call: TRBV5-1; j_call: TRBJ2-2; clone_size: -; cdr3_nt: TGCGCCAGCAGCGTGACAGAGAACACCGGGGAGCTGTTTTTT; cdr3_aa: CASSVTENTGELFF
d_call: -; v_call: TRBV24-1; j_call: TRBJ1-6; clone_size: -; cdr3_nt: TGTGCCACCAAACCCAAAGAGGACAGCGGATGGTTTTCACCCCTCCACTTT; cdr3_aa: CATKPKEDSGWFSPLHF